This T cell receptor (beta chain) was found in a study of shared clonotypes between healthy human individuals. Method: immunoSEQ multiplex PCR; TCRdb's copy keeps in-frame clones and lacks some. The sample has about 2,500,000 clones; more than 90% are singletons. The sequence derives from a man between 18 and 35 years old in good health. The sample was naive CD4+ T cells sorted from blood. Sample subset: CD45RA+ positively selected.

The DNA for the CDR3 is TGCGCCAGCCGAGTTGGGACCAAGGGTGGAGAAAAACTGTTTTTT. It is translated as CASRVGTKGGEKLFF. This chain connects TRBV23-1 to TRBJ1-4, with a possible D match to TRBD1 (5 bases). TRBV23-1 is identified as an open reading frame with a role that is uncertain. The CDR3 runs 15 residues. V lost 8 bases and J lost 8, with 21 bases in between.